Following are 30 T cell receptor beta chains from one sample sequenced in a study of T-cell memory formation after mild COVID-19. TCRdb re-analysed the 5' RACE reads in MiXCR, keeping a single row per CDR3 protein. The sample lists about 440,000 distinct CDR3 sequences; roughly 20% were seen once. The specimen sequenced was PBMCs or a T cell subset sorted from them (not recorded which). Receptors originate from an adult woman who had mild COVID-19 (a few samples of this study predate the infection). Cell type and time point are not known.

The J gene is TRBJ2-1, the V gene TRBV24-1, with D unclear. Germline assignment: CDR1 KGHDR and CDR2 SFDVKD. The CDR3 sequence is 14 residues long. V lost 3 bases, J lost 6 bases, and 11 bases lay in between. The CDR3 sequence is CATSDPPPINEQFF. The CDR3 nucleotides read TGTGCCACCAGTGATCCCCCCCCTATCAATGAGCAGTTCTTC.

This clonotype was seen only a few times. V is TRBV18 and J is TRBJ2-1; D is uncertain. V lost 2 bases to trimming and J lost 5 bases, with 10 bases between them. The germline V gene has CDR1 KGHSH and CDR2 LQKENI. The CDR3 is 14 amino acids. CDR3 coding DNA: TGTGCCAGCTCACCAAGGCAGGCCGACAATGAGCAGTTCTTC. It yields the protein CASSPRQADNEQFF. Drawing the rest from reference TRBV18 and TRBJ2-1, the complete variable domain is NAGVMQNPRHLVRRRGQEARLRCSPMKGHSHVYWYRQLPEEGLKFMVYLQKENIIDESGMPKERFSAEFPKEGPSILRIQQVVRGDSAAYFCASSPRQADNEQFFGPGTRLTVL.

The rearrangement uses TRBV18 and TRBJ2-7; 11 positions match TRBD2. The CDR3 is 14 residues long. Germline loops: CDR1 KGHSH, CDR2 LQKENI. Unmatched junction bases numbered 4, after V lost 4 bases and J lost 5 bases. In DNA form, the CDR3 reads TGTGCCAGCTCACGGGTGACTAGCGGGGACGAGCAGTACTTC. This codes for CASSRVTSGDEQYF.

The rearrangement links TRBV11-2 to TRBJ2-1; D is uncertain. In germline, CDR1 is SGHAT, CDR2 FQNNGV. The CDR3 sequence is 17 residues long. Deletions cut 4 bases from V and 4 bases from J, with 20 bases between. CDR3 sequence reads: CASSSLVRSLLYNEQFF. The CDR3 coding sequence is TGTGCCAGCAGCTCCTTGGTTAGGTCGCTTCTATACAATGAGCAGTTCTTC.

The V and J genes are TRBV29-1 and TRBJ2-2; 9 bases are shared with TRBD1. The CDR3 spans 18 residues. Unmatched junction bases numbered 14, after V lost 0 bases and J lost 6 bases. Germline values: CDR1 SQVTM, CDR2 ANQGSEA. CDR3 region: CSVEDVTPKRDRAGELFF. The DNA for the CDR3 is TGCAGCGTTGAAGATGTCACCCCAAAGCGGGACAGGGCCGGGGAGCTGTTTTTT.

The chain has TRBV12-3 or TRBV12-4 and TRBJ1-1; no reliable D call. This CDR3 region has 13 residues. V gave up 5 bases and J gave up 6 bases, with 13 bases separating them. In DNA form, the CDR3 reads TGTGCCAGCAGTCACCCTCTGGGCCCTGAAGCTTTCTTT. Translation gives CASSHPLGPEAFF.

This clonotype was counted at least ten times. The chain is built from TRBV3-1 and TRBJ2-1; perhaps TRBD2 as D (5 bases). Germline CDR1 is LGHDT and CDR2 is YNNKEL (reference sequence). V lost 1 base, J lost 1 base, and 14 bases lay in between. This CDR3 contains 17 residues. CDR3 protein: CASSQGRGSGSYNEQFF. CDR3 bases: TGTGCCAGCAGCCAAGGTCGAGGGAGCGGTTCCTACAATGAGCAGTTCTTC.

This clonotype was detected only a few times. J is TRBJ1-2 and V is TRBV20-1; 7 bases fit TRBD1. Germline assignment: CDR1 DFQATT and CDR2 SNEGSKA (reference sequence). The CDR3 contains 13 residues. J was trimmed by 8 bases and V by 6 bases; bases with no gene match: 12. As DNA, the CDR3 is TGCAGTGCCCCCGACAGGGACTTTGGGGGCTACACCTTC. This encodes CSAPDRDFGGYTF.

J is TRBJ2-7 and V is TRBV10-3, with 13 bases identical to TRBD2. The trim removed 4 bases at V and 5 bases at J, leaving 8 bases unmatched. The germline gives CDR1 ENHRY, CDR2 SYGVKD. The CDR3 extends over 16 amino acids. For the CDR3, the DNA is TGTGCCATCAGTGGCGCCGGGACTAGCGGGAACAACGAGCAGTACTTC. It specifies CAISGAGTSGNNEQYF.

CDR3 residues: CASSFDPEQFF. CDR3 nucleotides: TGTGCCAGCAGCTTTGACCCCGAGCAGTTCTTC. The J gene is TRBJ2-1, the V gene TRBV7-9; D is unresolved. The CDR3 contains 11 residues. Trimming took 3 bases from V and 10 from J, leaving 7 bases between them. CDR1 is SEHNR, CDR2 FQNEAQ, per germline (reference sequence). Drawing the rest from reference TRBV7-9 and TRBJ2-1, the complete variable domain is DTGVSQNPRHKITKRGQNVTFRCDPISEHNRLYWYRQTLGQGPEFLTYFQNEAQLEKSRLLSDRFSAERPKGSFSTLEIQRTEQGDSAMYLCASSFDPEQFFGPGTRLTVL.

The chain is built from TRBV5-1 and TRBJ2-2; 7 bases are a match to TRBD2. Germline V gives CDR1 SGHRS, CDR2 YFSETQ. V shed 7 bases and J 3 bases; nucleotides not matched to a gene: 3. The length of the CDR3 is 13 residues. The CDR3 loop is CASSRGDTGELFF. CDR3 bases: TGCGCCAGCTCCCGGGGGGACACCGGGGAGCTGTTTTTT.

The CDR3 loop is CAWSVESGHTEAFF. CDR3 coding DNA: TGTGCCTGGAGTGTAGAATCGGGTCACACTGAAGCTTTCTTT. The chain is built from TRBV30 and TRBJ1-1, with D hard to call. Germline V CDR1 and CDR2: GTSNPN, SVGIG (reference sequence). V shed 0 bases and J shed 3 bases, with 11 bases lying between them. This CDR3 region has 14 residues.

The table lists this clonotype with many counts. The chain links TRBV12-3 or TRBV12-4 to TRBJ2-1; 9 bases are a match to TRBD2. The CDR3 consists of 14 residues. V shed 8 bases, J shed 3 bases, and the junction held 5 bases outside the gene matches. CDR3: CASGNSGGYNEQFF. In DNA, the CDR3 is TGTGCCAGCGGGAATAGCGGGGGCTACAATGAGCAGTTCTTC.

This clonotype was detected only a few times. The rearrangement links TRBV7-9 to TRBJ2-5, with 8 bases matching TRBD1. The CDR3 consists of 17 residues. CDR1 is SEHNR, CDR2 FQNEAQ, per germline (reference sequence). After removal of 5 bases from V and 1 base from J, the junction contained 12 bases not matched to a gene. CDR3 amino acids: CASSPPRQGPTQETQYF. The CDR3 region has the DNA TGTGCCAGCAGCCCTCCCAGACAGGGGCCAACCCAAGAGACCCAGTACTTC.

There are a few counts of this clonotype. This sequence joins TRBV5-1 and TRBJ2-2; the match to TRBD2 covers 9 bases. Germline values: CDR1 SGHRS, CDR2 YFSETQ. This CDR3 comprises 16 residues. V lost 0 bases and J lost 3; bases outside the gene matches: 3. CDR3 residues: CASSLEAGGHTGELFF. In nucleotides, the CDR3 is TGCGCCAGCAGCTTGGAAGCGGGAGGACACACCGGGGAGCTGTTTTTT.

This clonotype was found a few times. This rearrangement joins TRBV18 to TRBJ1-1; no reliable D call. This CDR3 has 15 amino acids. In germline, CDR1 is KGHSH, CDR2 LQKENI. Trimming left V 2 bases short and J 2 bases short, with 12 bases between. CDR3 sequence: CASSPWAETNTEAFF. DNA for the CDR3: TGTGCCAGCTCACCATGGGCAGAGACTAACACTGAAGCTTTCTTT.

This chain joins TRBV5-1 and TRBJ1-2, with a weak D call TRBD1 (6 bases). The germline V gene has CDR1 SGHRS and CDR2 YFSETQ. V was trimmed by 6 bases and J by 3 bases, leaving 21 bases between them. The CDR3 sequence is 16 residues long. The CDR3: CASTLRGPGADYGYTF. The CDR3 DNA follows: TGCGCCAGCACCCTGCGCGGGCCAGGGGCGGACTATGGCTACACCTTC.

There are many counts of this clonotype. This chain joins TRBV6-5 and TRBJ2-7, with D tentatively TRBD1 (5 bases). V was trimmed by 7 bases and J by 6 bases, leaving 10 bases between them. CDR3 size: 11 residues. CDR1 is MNHEY, CDR2 SVGAGI, per germline. CDR3: CASTRGIEQYF. The CDR3 bases are TGTGCCAGCACTAGGGGTATCGAGCAGTACTTC.

The rearrangement joins TRBV5-5 to TRBJ1-5; no firm D call. The CDR3 extends over 14 amino acids. Germline loops: CDR1 SGHKS, CDR2 YYEKEE (reference sequence). V dropped 0 bases and J dropped 0 bases, with 4 bases sitting between them. CDR3 DNA: TGTGCCAGCAGCTTGGTTAGTAGCAATCAGCCCCAGCATTTT. It specifies CASSLVSSNQPQHF.

This chain connects TRBV5-1 to TRBJ1-1; no firm D call. There are 14 residues in the CDR3. V was trimmed by 2 bases and J by 3 bases, leaving 11 bases between them. From germline, CDR1 is SGHRS and CDR2 YFSETQ. The CDR3 loop is CASSFLEGHTEAFF. The CDR3, as DNA: TGCGCCAGCAGCTTTCTAGAGGGTCACACTGAAGCTTTCTTT.

This clonotype has just a few counts. This chain joins TRBV11-2 and TRBJ2-1, with D maybe TRBD1 (6 bases). Trimming left V 3 bases short and J 0 bases short, with 12 bases between. This CDR3 is 16 amino acids long. The germline gives CDR1 SGHAT, CDR2 FQNNGV. CDR3 nucleotides: TGTGCCAGCAGCTTGTGGGGGCTGAGCTCCTACAATGAGCAGTTCTTC. This encodes CASSLWGLSSYNEQFF.

This clonotype came up a few times. This chain uses TRBV24-1 with TRBJ2-1; D is possibly TRBD1 or TRBD2 (6 bases each). Germline loops: CDR1 KGHDR, CDR2 SFDVKD. The V end was cut by 1 base, the J end by 9 bases, with 9 bases between. The CDR3 is made up of 13 amino acids. The CDR3 sequence: CATSDFGGGEQFF. The CDR3 DNA is TGTGCCACCAGTGATTTCGGGGGCGGTGAGCAGTTCTTC.

The chain couples TRBV2 to TRBJ2-7; 8 bases fit TRBD1. There are 14 residues in the CDR3. CDR1 is SNHLY and CDR2 is FYNNEI in the germline V gene. J was trimmed by 2 bases and V by 2 bases; bases with no gene match: 2. CDR3 region: CASSEQGATYEQYF. CDR3 DNA: TGTGCCAGCAGTGAACAGGGGGCTACCTACGAGCAGTACTTC.

V usage is TRBV4-1 and J usage is TRBJ1-1; D gene uncertain. With 2 bases removed from V and 1 base from J, the gap between germline ends came to 8 bases. The CDR3 length is 14 residues. Germline V gene sequence: CDR1 MGHRA, CDR2 YSYEKL. The chain's CDR3 is CASSQNGENTEAFF. The CDR3 nucleotides are TGCGCCAGCAGCCAAAACGGGGAGAACACTGAAGCTTTCTTT.

The sample holds a few counts of this clonotype. The chain has TRBV29-1 and TRBJ2-7; D gene unclear. CDR1 is SQVTM, CDR2 ANQGSEA, per germline. CDR3 size: 13 residues. Trimming cost V 2 bases and J 2 bases, with 10 bases left between them. This chain's CDR3 is CSVELSSAYEQYF. The CDR3 region has the DNA TGCAGCGTTGAACTCTCCAGCGCCTACGAGCAGTACTTC.

The chain has TRBV24-1 and TRBJ2-2; weak D call: TRBD1 (6 bases). Trimming left V 4 bases short and J 2 bases short, with 10 bases between. This CDR3 is 15 amino acids long. The V gene's germline CDR1 is KGHDR and CDR2 SFDVKD. For the CDR3, the DNA is TGTGCCACCAGTGACTGGACAGACAACACCGGGGAGCTGTTTTTT. The encoded protein is CATSDWTDNTGELFF.

V gene TRBV7-8 combines with J gene TRBJ2-3; TRBD2 is a possible D gene (5 bases). Germline V CDR1 and CDR2: SGHVS, FQNEAQ. The CDR3 is made up of 15 amino acids. The V and J ends lost 5 bases and 5 bases respectively, with 17 bases between them. The CDR3 region is CASSPSEAGGDTQYF. The CDR3 DNA reads as TGTGCCAGCAGCCCAAGTGAGGCCGGAGGAGATACGCAGTATTTT.

This clonotype was seen many times. The rearrangement links TRBV4-2 to TRBJ1-5; 8 bases line up with TRBD1. Germline-derived CDR1 and CDR2 are LGHNA and YNFKEQ. CDR3 size: 15 residues. V dropped 2 bases and J dropped 7; count of bases not matched to a gene: 7. The CDR3 bases are TGTGCCAGCAGCCAAACTGACAGGGGAAGACAGCCCCAGCATTTT. This encodes CASSQTDRGRQPQHF.

V gene TRBV15 combines with J gene TRBJ1-4, with D hard to call. The V end lost 0 bases, the J end lost 8 bases, and 16 bases lay between the germline ends. The germline CDR1 and CDR2 sequences are LNHNV and YYDKDF (reference sequence). The CDR3 is made up of 16 amino acids. CDR3 nucleotide sequence: TGTGCCACCAGCAGAGAAAGAGCAGGATTCAACGAAAAACTGTTTTTT. It translates to CATSRERAGFNEKLFF.

The V and J genes are TRBV20-1 and TRBJ2-5; D is unresolved. Germline CDR1 is DFQATT and CDR2 is SNEGSKA (reference sequence). The CDR3 loop spans 12 amino acids. V gave up 1 base and J gave up 3 bases, with 6 bases separating them. CDR3 coding DNA: TGCAGTGCTAGAGCCCCGGAAGAGACCCAGTACTTC. Amino acid sequence: CSARAPEETQYF.